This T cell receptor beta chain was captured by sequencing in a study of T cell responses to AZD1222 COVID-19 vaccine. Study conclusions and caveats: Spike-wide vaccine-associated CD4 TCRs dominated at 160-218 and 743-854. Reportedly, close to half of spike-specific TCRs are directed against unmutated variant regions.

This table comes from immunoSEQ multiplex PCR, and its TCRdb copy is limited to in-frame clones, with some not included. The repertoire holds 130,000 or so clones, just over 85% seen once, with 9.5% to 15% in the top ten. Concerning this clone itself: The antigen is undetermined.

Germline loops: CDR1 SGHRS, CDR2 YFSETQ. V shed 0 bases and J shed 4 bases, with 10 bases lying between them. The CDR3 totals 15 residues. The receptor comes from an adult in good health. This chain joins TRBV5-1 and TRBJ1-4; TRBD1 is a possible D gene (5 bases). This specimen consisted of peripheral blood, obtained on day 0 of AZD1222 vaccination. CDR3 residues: CASSLVAGYNEKLFF. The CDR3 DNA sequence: TGCGCCAGCAGCTTGGTGGCAGGGTATAATGAAAAACTGTTTTTT.